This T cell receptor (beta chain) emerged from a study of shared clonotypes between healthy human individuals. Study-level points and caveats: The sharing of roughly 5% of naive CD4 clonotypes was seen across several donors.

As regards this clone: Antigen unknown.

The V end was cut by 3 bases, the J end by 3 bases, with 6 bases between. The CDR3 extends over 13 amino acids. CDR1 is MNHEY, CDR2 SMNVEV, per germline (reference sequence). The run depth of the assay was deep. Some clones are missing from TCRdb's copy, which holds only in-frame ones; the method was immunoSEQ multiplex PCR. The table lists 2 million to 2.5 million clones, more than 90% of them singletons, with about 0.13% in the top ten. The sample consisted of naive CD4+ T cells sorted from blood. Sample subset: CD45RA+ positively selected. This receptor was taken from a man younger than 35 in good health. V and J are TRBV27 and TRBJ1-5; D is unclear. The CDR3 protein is CASSFNYNQPQHF. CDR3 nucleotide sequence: TGTGCCAGCAGTTTTAACTACAATCAGCCCCAGCATTTT.